Listed below are T cell receptor beta chains from one sample, sequenced in a study of T-cell reconstitution after alpha-beta-depleted transplantation in children. Using its own MiXCR run on the PCR reads, TCRdb lists one record per CDR3 protein. The top ten hold about 28% of the sample, which has about 980,000 distinct CDR3 sequences, about 29% seen once. Sequences were derived from PBMCs, mostly from graft donor cells, sampled 360 days after TCRalphabeta/CD19-depleted stem cell transplant. The receptor set was obtained from a boy under two years old who had a stem cell transplant for SCID, so the T cells may come from the graft donor. Both conserved end residues are part of each CDR3. A D gene is named only where the DNA matches it firmly. Some rows mark clone size as missing; the rest say once, few, many or name a class of expanded clone.

CDR3 DNA	CDR3 protein	clone size	D gene	V gene	J gene
TGTGCCAGCAGCCAACAGGGGAACAGCTACGAGCAGTACTTC	CASSQQGNSYEQYF	-	TRBD1	TRBV12-3/TRBV12-4	TRBJ2-7
TGCAGTGCTAGAGTCCAGGGGCCCTACAATGAGCAGTTCTTC	CSARVQGPYNEQFF	few	-	TRBV20-1	TRBJ2-1
TGTGCCAGCAGGCCCGCGGTCACCACAGATACGCAGTATTTT	CASRPAVTTDTQYF	few	-	TRBV28	TRBJ2-3
TGTGCCAGCTCGAGGCGGGGCTCTAGCTCCTACGAGCAGTACTTC	CASSRRGSSSYEQYF	-	-	TRBV18	TRBJ2-7
TGTGCCAGCAGTCGCCGACAGGGCTTCCTTGTAGATACGCAGTATTTT	CASSRRQGFLVDTQYF	-	TRBD1	TRBV6-1	TRBJ2-3
TGTGCCAGCTCACCCACAGGGACGGAAAATTATGGCTACACCTTC	CASSPTGTENYGYTF	once	-	TRBV18	TRBJ1-2
TGTGCCAGCAGTTTAACTAGCGGGGGCTCTGGGGCCAACGTCCTGACTTTC	CASSLTSGGSGANVLTF	many	TRBD2	TRBV12-3/TRBV12-4	TRBJ2-6
TGTGCCAGCAGGGGCCCCCGGACCACAGATACGCAGTATTTT	CASRGPRTTDTQYF	-	-	TRBV5-5	TRBJ2-3
TGTGCCAGCAGTAAGCGGACAGGGACCAATCAAGAGACCCAGTACTTC	CASSKRTGTNQETQYF	few	TRBD1	TRBV28	TRBJ2-5
TGTGCCAGCAGTTCTTTTTCCCCTCCGACTAGCGGGGGCGTCCCAGATACGCAGTATTTT	CASSSFSPPTSGGVPDTQYF	many	TRBD2	TRBV28	TRBJ2-3
TGTGCCAGCAGTTTCCGCGCCAAGGAGAACACCGGGGAGCTGTTTTTT	CASSFRAKENTGELFF	few	-	TRBV12-3/TRBV12-4	TRBJ2-2
TGTGCCATCTCGCCGGGACAGAGCACAGATACGCAGTATTTT	CAISPGQSTDTQYF	-	TRBD1	TRBV10-3	TRBJ2-3
TGTGCCAGCAGTTCCCTTTACACTGAAGCTTTCTTT	CASSSLYTEAFF	-	-	TRBV6-5	TRBJ1-1
TGCGCCAGCAGCCAAGATCGATGGTGGAGGGAGAAAGGGGAGCTGTTTTTT	CASSQDRWWREKGELFF	-	-	TRBV4-1	TRBJ2-2
TGTGCCAGCAGCTTAGCGGAGGGTTTATGGACCCAGTACTTC	CASSLAEGLWTQYF	-	-	TRBV11-2	TRBJ2-5
TGTGCCAGCAGTTTTTTTTGGGCCCCAGACAGGGACTACGAGCAGTACTTC	CASSFFWAPDRDYEQYF	few	TRBD1	TRBV12-3/TRBV12-4	TRBJ2-7
TGCGCCAGCAGCCAAGATAGGAAGCGGGGGGGCCGGGATACGCAGTATTTT	CASSQDRKRGGRDTQYF	few	TRBD2	TRBV4-1	TRBJ2-3
TGTGCCAGCAGACCGGGACAGTTCTCTGGGGCCAACGTCCTGACTTTC	CASRPGQFSGANVLTF	few	TRBD1	TRBV11-2	TRBJ2-6
TGCGCCAGCAGCCGGGGGACAGGGGGTGTGAACACTGAAGCTTTCTTT	CASSRGTGGVNTEAFF	few	TRBD1	TRBV5-1	TRBJ1-1
TGTGCCAGCAGTTTAGTAGGGACCTATGGCTACACCTTC	CASSLVGTYGYTF	few	-	TRBV12-3/TRBV12-4	TRBJ1-2
TGCGCCAGCAGCCAAGAAAGGCGGGGGGGACTAGCCAAAAACATTCAGTACTTC	CASSQERRGGLAKNIQYF	few	TRBD2	TRBV4-3	TRBJ2-4
TGCAGTGCTAGAGAAAACGGGATCAGGCCCCAGCATTTT	CSARENGIRPQHF	few	-	TRBV20-1	TRBJ1-5
TGTGCCAGCAGTGAACCCCGTAAGCCCCCAGAGACCCAGTACTTC	CASSEPRKPPETQYF	-	-	TRBV2	TRBJ2-5
TGTGCCAGCAGCCAATTACGGGGGTACAATGAGCAGTTCTTC	CASSQLRGYNEQFF	-	-	TRBV3-1	TRBJ2-1
TGCAGTGCTAGAGCGCCCGACGACTATGGTGGCTACACCTTC	CSARAPDDYGGYTF	few	-	TRBV20-1	TRBJ1-2
TGTGCCAGCAGTTACCAGGGGTTCGCTTTCTTT	CASSYQGFAFF	few	-	TRBV6-2/TRBV6-3	TRBJ1-1
TGTGCCAGCAGTTTAGGCGGGGTGGTATCAGATACGCAGTATTTT	CASSLGGVVSDTQYF	-	-	TRBV12-3/TRBV12-4	TRBJ2-3
TGTGCCACCAGCAGAGATCACAGATATTACCAAGAGACCCAGTACTTC	CATSRDHRYYQETQYF	-	-	TRBV15	TRBJ2-5
TGTGCCAGCAGTGAATACCTGGAGAACACAGATACGCAGTATTTT	CASSEYLENTDTQYF	-	-	TRBV2	TRBJ2-3
TGCGCCAGCAAGGATCAGGCCCCCAATGAAGCTTTCTTT	CASKDQAPNEAFF	few	-	TRBV10-2	TRBJ1-1
TGTGCCAGCAGGAGGGTTTCGGCGGCTGAAGCTTTCTTT	CASRRVSAAEAFF	-	-	TRBV27	TRBJ1-1
TGTGCCAGCAGTCCCCTCTACGAGGGGAGGGAAGGCTACGAGCAGTACTTC	CASSPLYEGREGYEQYF	-	TRBD2	TRBV4-2	TRBJ2-7
TGTGCCAGCACCAGGGGCCTACAAGAGACCCAGTACTTC	CASTRGLQETQYF	many	-	TRBV3-1	TRBJ2-5
TGCGCCAGCAGCCGAAGCCCCTCCGGGACTAGTGTTTACGAGCAGTACTTC	CASSRSPSGTSVYEQYF	-	TRBD2	TRBV4-1	TRBJ2-7
TGTGCCAGCAGCCCCCCATGGGGCACAGATACGCAGTATTTT	CASSPPWGTDTQYF	few	-	TRBV7-2	TRBJ2-3
TGCGCCAGCAGCTTGGTATCCAGATCTAATGAAAAACTGTTTTTT	CASSLVSRSNEKLFF	-	-	TRBV5-1	TRBJ1-4
TGCACAATTGCTAGCGGGGGGGCTGGGACAGATACGCAGTATTTT	CTIASGGAGTDTQYF	few	TRBD2	TRBV20-1	TRBJ2-3
TGTGCCAGCGTTGTGGACAGGGCCGGCACTGAAGCTTTCTTT	CASVVDRAGTEAFF	few	TRBD1	TRBV7-8	TRBJ1-1
TGTGCCAGCAGTTTCAGGGTGGCCGGGGAGCTGTTTTTT	CASSFRVAGELFF	few	-	TRBV6-5	TRBJ2-2
TGTGCCAGCAGGAAGGACAGGGGTGGCAATCAGCCCCAGCATTTT	CASRKDRGGNQPQHF	many	TRBD1	TRBV6-1	TRBJ1-5
TGTGCCAGCAGCTTTAGCGGGAGTACCTACAATGAGCAGTTCTTC	CASSFSGSTYNEQFF	few	TRBD2	TRBV9	TRBJ2-1
TGTGCCAGCAGCCCCGGCGACACAGGGGAGTCCTCCTACGAGCAGTACTTC	CASSPGDTGESSYEQYF	-	TRBD1	TRBV7-9	TRBJ2-7
TGCGCCAGCAGCCAAGAAATAGCGGGTAGAGATACGCAGTATTTT	CASSQEIAGRDTQYF	-	TRBD2	TRBV4-1	TRBJ2-3
TGTGCCAGCAGCTTACTAACAGCCTCTGGGGCCAACGTCCTGACTTTC	CASSLLTASGANVLTF	-	-	TRBV7-9	TRBJ2-6
TGCAGTGCAGCCCGGGGGGCTTTTGGCTACACCTTC	CSAARGAFGYTF	-	-	TRBV20-1	TRBJ1-2
TGTGCCAGCGTGCCAGGGGTCTTCTCCGGGCAGCCCCAGCATTTT	CASVPGVFSGQPQHF	-	-	TRBV2	TRBJ1-5
TGCAGTGCTAGACGCGCTGGGGGCTACACCTTC	CSARRAGGYTF	-	-	TRBV20-1	TRBJ1-2
TGTGCCAGCGTTTCCGGGACAGCGAACACTGAAGCTTTCTTT	CASVSGTANTEAFF	-	TRBD1	TRBV2	TRBJ1-1
TGCAGTGCCGAACAGCCGGGACTAATTTCCCCGGATACGCAGTATTTT	CSAEQPGLISPDTQYF	few	TRBD2	TRBV20-1	TRBJ2-3
TGTGCCAGCAGTTACTTTCGGAACACTGAAGCTTTCTTT	CASSYFRNTEAFF	-	-	TRBV6-5	TRBJ1-1
TGCGCCAGCAGCCAAGATGAAAGGGAGCAGTACTTC	CASSQDEREQYF	-	-	TRBV4-1	TRBJ2-7
TGCAGTGCCGGCTTAGCGATCTACAATGAGCAGTTCTTC	CSAGLAIYNEQFF	once	-	TRBV20-1	TRBJ2-1
TGTGCCAGCAGCTTAGGGGCGCACACCGCCGCCTACAATGAGCAGTTCTTC	CASSLGAHTAAYNEQFF	-	-	TRBV7-6	TRBJ2-1
TGTGCCAGCAGTTTCCAGCAGGTAGCGGGGGGGCGGACAGATACGCAGTATTTT	CASSFQQVAGGRTDTQYF	few	TRBD2	TRBV27	TRBJ2-3
TGTGCCAGCAGCCAACAGGGGCTGACTAGCGGGGGCCAAGAGACCCAGTACTTC	CASSQQGLTSGGQETQYF	many	TRBD2	TRBV4-2	TRBJ2-5
TGCGCCAGCAGCCAAGGGTTTAGCGGGAGTCAGTTCTTC	CASSQGFSGSQFF	many	TRBD2	TRBV4-3	TRBJ2-1
TGCGCCAGCAGCTTGCGGGGGCTCACCGGGGAGCTGTTTTTT	CASSLRGLTGELFF	-	-	TRBV5-1	TRBJ2-2
TGCGCCAGCAGCCAGGGACAGGTCAATTCACCCCTCCACTTT	CASSQGQVNSPLHF	-	TRBD1	TRBV5-1	TRBJ1-6
TGTGCCAGCAGTTACCTTCAAAGGGGGCCTACCGGGGAGCTGTTTTTT	CASSYLQRGPTGELFF	few	TRBD1	TRBV6-5	TRBJ2-2
TGTGCCAGCAGCAGCGAGGGAGGGGGATCCACAGATACGCAGTATTTT	CASSSEGGGSTDTQYF	-	-	TRBV13	TRBJ2-3